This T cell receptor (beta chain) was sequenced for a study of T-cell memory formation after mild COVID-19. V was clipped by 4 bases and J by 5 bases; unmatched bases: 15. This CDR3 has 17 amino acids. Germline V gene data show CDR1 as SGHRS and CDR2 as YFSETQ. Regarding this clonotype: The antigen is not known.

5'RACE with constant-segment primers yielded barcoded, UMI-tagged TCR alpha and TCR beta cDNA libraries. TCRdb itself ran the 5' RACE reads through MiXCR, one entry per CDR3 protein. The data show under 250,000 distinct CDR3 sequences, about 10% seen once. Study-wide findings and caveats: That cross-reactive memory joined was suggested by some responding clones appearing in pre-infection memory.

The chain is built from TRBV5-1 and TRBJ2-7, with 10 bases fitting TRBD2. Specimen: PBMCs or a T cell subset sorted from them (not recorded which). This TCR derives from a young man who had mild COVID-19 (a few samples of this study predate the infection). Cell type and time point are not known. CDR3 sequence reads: CASSNAEVVAGGHEQYF. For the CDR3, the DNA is TGCGCCAGCAGCAATGCTGAAGTGGTAGCGGGGGGACACGAGCAGTACTTC.